This paragraph reports one TCR beta chain. What it binds is unknown. The data derive from a study of shared clonotypes between healthy human individuals. Sequenced by immunoSEQ multiplex PCR; TCRdb stores in-frame clones only, minus some. The sample carries fewer than 1 million clones, 95% to 97% recorded once. Naive CD8 cells comprised CD45RO-negative, CCR7-positively selected cells, excluding terminally differentiated effector memory CD45RA+ cells. The CDR3 loop spans 16 amino acids. From germline, CDR1 is MNHEY and CDR2 SVGAGI. With 3 bases clipped from V and 4 bases from J, the junction kept 8 bases outside the gene matches. Study-level points and caveats: Limited genetic and exposure-history diversity came from having few donors.

The clonotype originates from a man in his thirties or forties in good health. The specimen sequenced was naive CD8+ T cells sorted from blood. V and J are TRBV6-5 and TRBJ2-1, with 8 bases aligning to TRBD2. The CDR3 is CASSYTSGLFYNEQFF. CDR3 in DNA: TGTGCCAGCAGTTATACTAGCGGTCTTTTTTACAATGAGCAGTTCTTC.